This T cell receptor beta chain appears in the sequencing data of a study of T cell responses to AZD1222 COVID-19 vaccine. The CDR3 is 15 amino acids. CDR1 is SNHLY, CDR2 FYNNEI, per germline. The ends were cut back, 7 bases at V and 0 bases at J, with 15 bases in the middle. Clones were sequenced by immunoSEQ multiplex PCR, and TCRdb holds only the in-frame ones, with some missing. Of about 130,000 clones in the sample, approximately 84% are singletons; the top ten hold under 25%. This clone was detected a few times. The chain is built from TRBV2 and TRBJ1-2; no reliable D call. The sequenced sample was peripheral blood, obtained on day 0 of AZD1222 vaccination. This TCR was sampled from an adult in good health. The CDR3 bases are TGTGCCAGCAAACCTCAGGATCTAGCTAACTATGGCTACACCTTC. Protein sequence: CASKPQDLANYGYTF.